Below are 20 T cell receptor beta chains sequenced from a single sample in a study of OX40 agonist ivuxolimab in advanced cancers. Measured with immunoSEQ multiplex PCR; TCRdb has only the in-frame clones, and not every one. The data show tens of thousands of clones, approximately 82% seen once. The sample was CD4+ or CD8+ T cells sorted from blood, taken in a trial of the OX40 agonist ivuxolimab. The receptors here all came from an adult with an advanced solid tumor such as melanoma, head and neck, liver or kidney cancer.

This sequence joins TRBV5-4 and TRBJ2-6; TRBD1 matches 9 bases. The junction had 5 bases not matched to a gene; V was cut back by 4 bases and J by 0 bases. This CDR3 is 17 amino acids long. Per germline, CDR1 SGHNT and CDR2 YYREEE (reference sequence). For the CDR3, the DNA is TGTGCCAGCAGCGTGGGACAGGGACCCTCTGGGGCCAACGTCCTGACTTTC. Protein sequence: CASSVGQGPSGANVLTF.

The V and J genes are TRBV4-2 and TRBJ1-5; D gene unclear. Trimming cost V 4 bases and J 1 base, with 8 bases left between them. CDR3 length equals 14 residues. In germline, CDR1 is LGHNA, CDR2 YNFKEQ. CDR3 DNA sequence: TGTGCCAGCAGCCCAAGCGGCAGCAATCAGCCCCAGCATTTT. Translated: CASSPSGSNQPQHF.

The chain couples TRBV7-9 to TRBJ2-7; 9 bases line up with TRBD1. The CDR3 covers 14 residues. V shed 3 bases and J 1 base; nucleotides not matched to a gene: 1. Germline V CDR1 and CDR2: SEHNR, FQNEAQ (reference sequence). This chain's CDR3 is CASSLDRGSYEQYF. The DNA for the CDR3 is TGTGCCAGCAGCTTGGACAGGGGATCCTACGAGCAGTACTTC.

This rearrangement joins TRBV6-5 to TRBJ1-1; D not certain. V lost 8 bases, J lost 1 base, and 17 bases lay in between. This CDR3 is built from 15 residues. Germline V CDR1 and CDR2: MNHEY, SVGAGI. The CDR3 coding sequence is TGTGCCAGCTCCCAAGACTCGGTCGGGAACACTGAAGCTTTCTTT. This codes for CASSQDSVGNTEAFF.

As DNA, the CDR3 is TGTGCCAGCAGTTACGAGTGGGGGGGCATGGGAGATACGCAGTATTTT. It is translated as CASSYEWGGMGDTQYF. This sequence joins TRBV6-6 and TRBJ2-3; possible D gene TRBD2, 7 bases. The CDR3 runs to 16 residues. The germline V gene encodes CDR1 MNHNY and CDR2 SVGAGI (reference sequence). The V and J ends lost 2 bases and 5 bases respectively, with 17 bases between them.

This chain connects TRBV30 to TRBJ2-5, with D possibly called TRBD1 or TRBD2 (5 bases each). V was shortened by 5 bases and J by 2 bases, with 9 bases between the two germline ends. Germline assignment: CDR1 GTSNPN and CDR2 SVGIG (reference sequence). This CDR3 comprises 12 residues. CDR3 loop: CAWSGTQETQYF. CDR3 in DNA: TGTGCCTGGTCGGGGACGCAAGAGACCCAGTACTTC.

The CDR3 reads CASRVQGQGAYEQYF. In nucleotides, the CDR3 is TGTGCCAGTAGGGTGCAGGGACAGGGGGCATACGAGCAGTACTTC. The rearrangement uses TRBV19 and TRBJ2-7, with TRBD1 identical over 12 bases. Per the germline V gene, CDR1 is LNHDA and CDR2 is SQIVND (reference sequence). This CDR3 comprises 15 residues. V was clipped by 6 bases and J by 4 bases; unmatched bases: 7.

The rearrangement links TRBV9 to TRBJ2-5; D may be TRBD1 or TRBD2 (7 bases each). Germline-derived CDR1 and CDR2 are SGDLS and YYNGEE. V was clipped by 0 bases and J by 0 bases, with 12 bases between them. This CDR3 is 16 amino acids long. The CDR3: CASSVEAGGDQETQYF. The CDR3 region has the DNA TGTGCCAGCAGCGTAGAGGCAGGGGGGGACCAAGAGACCCAGTACTTC.

The rearrangement uses TRBV5-4 and TRBJ1-2, with 10 bases aligning to TRBD1. CDR1 and CDR2 from the germline V gene are SGHNT and YYREEE (reference sequence). V lost 0 bases, J lost 7 bases, and 3 bases stayed unmatched. This CDR3 comprises 14 residues. The CDR3 loop reads CASSLAGTGAGYTF. As DNA, the CDR3 is TGTGCCAGCAGCTTGGCCGGGACAGGGGCTGGCTACACCTTC.

This chain links TRBV25-1 with TRBJ2-3; D not certain. The CDR3 is made up of 15 amino acids. V was cut by 3 bases and J by 1 base, with 11 bases left in between. Looked up from germline, CDR1 is MGHDK and CDR2 is SYGVNS. As DNA, the CDR3 is TGTGCCAGCAGTGAGATCAGCTTGGGCACAGATACGCAGTATTTT. As protein: CASSEISLGTDTQYF.

This chain uses TRBV25-1 with TRBJ2-3; 9 bases agree with TRBD2. J gave up 2 bases and V 2 bases, and 8 bases lay outside the gene matches. The CDR3 contains 17 residues. Germline loops: CDR1 MGHDK, CDR2 SYGVNS. CDR3 region: CASSESGSGGTTDTQYF. The CDR3 coding sequence is TGTGCCAGCAGTGAAAGTGGAAGCGGGGGGACCACAGATACGCAGTATTTT.

This rearrangement joins TRBV29-1 to TRBJ2-3; D uncertain. The germline CDR1 and CDR2 sequences are SQVTM and ANQGSEA. Trimming removed 4 bases from V and 0 bases from J, with 11 bases in between. The CDR3 spans 14 residues. The CDR3 coding sequence is TGCAGCGTTGTGGACCCTTCAAGCACAGATACGCAGTATTTT. This translates into CSVVDPSSTDTQYF.

The genes are TRBV27 and TRBJ2-3; D may be TRBD1 (6 bases). Per germline, CDR1 MNHEY and CDR2 SMNVEV (reference sequence). The V end lost 5 bases, the J end lost 2 bases, and 14 bases lay between the germline ends. This CDR3 is 15 amino acids long. CDR3: CASSTGSGHTDTQYF. The DNA for the CDR3 is TGTGCCAGCAGTACAGGGTCCGGGCACACAGATACGCAGTATTTT.

The chain recombines TRBV5-1 with TRBJ1-6; no clear D gene. Trimming cost V 5 bases and J 4 bases, with 7 bases left between them. Germline CDR1 reads SGHRS; CDR2 reads YFSETQ. The CDR3 has 13 amino acids. The CDR3: CASRTNYNSPLHF. DNA for the CDR3: TGCGCCAGCAGAACGAATTATAATTCACCCCTCCACTTT.

The CDR3 DNA sequence: TGTGCCAGCAGTTACGGGCAGGGCCTCAATCAGCCCCAGCATTTT. The encoded protein is CASSYGQGLNQPQHF. The chain links TRBV6-5 to TRBJ1-5; tentatively, D is TRBD1 (5 bases). The CDR3 loop spans 15 amino acids. CDR1 is MNHEY, CDR2 SVGAGI, per germline. V was pared by 2 bases and J by 3 bases, with 11 bases between.

This chain connects TRBV19 to TRBJ2-3; D might be TRBD2 (6 bases). CDR1 and CDR2 from the germline V gene are LNHDA and SQIVND (reference sequence). The CDR3 sequence is 16 residues long. V was pared by 1 base and J by 2 bases, with 13 bases between. CDR3 DNA: TGTGCCAGTAGTATAGGGAGGGTTGAGTTCACAGATACGCAGTATTTT. This sequence encodes CASSIGRVEFTDTQYF.

In its sample, this clone was seen a few times. The chain employs TRBV4-1 and TRBJ2-1; D is perhaps TRBD2 (7 bases). The V gene lost 3 bases and the J gene lost 3 bases, with 18 bases spanning the gap. The germline gives CDR1 MGHRA, CDR2 YSYEKL. The CDR3 has 17 amino acids. The CDR3 loop is CASSHGKGGTSYNEQFF. For the CDR3, the DNA is TGCGCCAGCAGCCATGGAAAGGGAGGGACAAGCTACAATGAGCAGTTCTTC.

The chain is built from TRBV7-8 and TRBJ1-6; D remains unclear. This CDR3 comprises 16 residues. V was pared by 3 bases and J by 0 bases, with 9 bases between. The germline CDR1 and CDR2 sequences are SGHVS and FQNEAQ. The CDR3 spells CASSLAVSSYNSPLHF. The CDR3 nucleotides are TGTGCCAGCAGCTTGGCAGTGAGCTCCTATAATTCACCCCTCCACTTT.

The chain links TRBV28 to TRBJ1-2; TRBD1 is a possible D gene (6 bases). V lost 5 bases to trimming and J lost 7 bases, with 17 bases between them. CDR1 is MDHEN, CDR2 SYDVKM, per germline. The length of the CDR3 is 14 residues. The CDR3 loop is CASSPGGRLSGYTF. The CDR3 bases are TGTGCCAGCAGTCCGGGGGGGCGGCTTAGTGGCTACACCTTC.

The rearrangement joins TRBV6-5 to TRBJ1-2; 8 positions match TRBD1. Germline values: CDR1 MNHEY, CDR2 SVGAGI. This CDR3 is 12 amino acids long. V trimming: 6 bases; J trimming: 8 bases; junction bases outside the gene matches: 5. The CDR3 DNA sequence: TGTGCCAGCAGGCAGGGGGCTCAGGGCTACACCTTC. Its protein is CASRQGAQGYTF.